Included here is one T cell receptor (beta chain) sequence, with context. This sample was taken from a study of control samples from healthy donors and cancer patients. TCRdb keeps only in-frame clones here, not all; method: immunoSEQ multiplex PCR. The sample yields about 75,000 clones, 94% seen once. Trimming removed 7 bases at V and 7 bases at J, with 5 bases between. The length of the CDR3 is 10 residues. Germline V gene lookup returns CDR1 SGHVT and CDR2 SQSDAQ. Sequenced: blood. This clonotype was obtained from a woman in her forties in good health. The chain combines TRBV7-4 with TRBJ1-5; D gene uncertain. CDR3 bases: TGTGCCAGCATTCCACAGCCCCAGCATTTT. Translated: CASIPQPQHF.